Each of the 11 T cell receptor beta chains below was sequenced from the same sample in a study of blood T cell repertoires in COVID-19. The data were produced by immunoSEQ multiplex PCR, yet TCRdb's version contains in-frame clones alone and is incomplete. The sample shows approximately 90,000 clones, 86% of them seen only once. Sequencing used peripheral blood. The receptors were sampled from an elderly man with active or convalescent COVID-19.

The chain combines TRBV3-1 (or the pseudogene TRBV3-2) with TRBJ2-4; 7 bases are shared with TRBD1. Germline assignment: CDR1 LGHDT and CDR2 YNNKEL (reference sequence). V shed 8 bases, J shed 8 bases, and the junction held 15 bases outside the gene matches. The CDR3 covers 15 residues. CDR3 loop: CASGRTGLVSDIQYF. In nucleotides, the CDR3 is TGTGCCAGCGGACGGACAGGCCTCGTATCTGACATTCAGTACTTC.

The rearrangement uses TRBV5-1 and TRBJ2-3, with TRBD1 identical over 7 bases. Germline trimming cut 6 bases from V and 0 bases from J; bases unmatched to any gene: 4. Germline loops: CDR1 SGHRS, CDR2 YFSETQ. CDR3 length: 14 residues. The CDR3 coding sequence is TGCGCCAGCACGCCGGGACAGAGCACAGATACGCAGTATTTT. Protein: CASTPGQSTDTQYF.

This chain uses TRBV19 with TRBJ1-5; D perhaps matches TRBD1 (6 bases). CDR1 and CDR2 from the germline V gene are LNHDA and SQIVND (reference sequence). The CDR3 has 13 amino acids. V lost 5 bases and J 4 bases, leaving 9 bases between the germline ends. CDR3 bases: TGTGCCAGTAGTGCAGGGGTTAATCAGCCCCAGCATTTT. It is translated as CASSAGVNQPQHF.

V is TRBV19 and J is TRBJ1-2; perhaps TRBD1 as D (5 bases). The CDR3 covers 13 residues. The V end lost 1 base, the J end lost 8 bases, and 11 bases lay between the germline ends. Germline V gene sequence: CDR1 LNHDA, CDR2 SQIVND (reference sequence). CDR3 DNA sequence: TGTGCCAGTAGTATAGGCCGGACACTGGGCTACACCTTC. It specifies CASSIGRTLGYTF.

This chain uses TRBV11-2 with TRBJ2-1, with a tentative D call TRBD2 (5 bases). Germline V gives CDR1 SGHAT, CDR2 FQNNGV. This CDR3 spans 17 amino acids. Trimming removed 1 base from V and 8 bases from J, with 21 bases in between. The CDR3 bases are TGTGCCAGCAGCTTAGCCCCGATACGAGGGAGCAATGATGAGCAGTTCTTC. Translated, it gives CASSLAPIRGSNDEQFF.

Here the CDR3 DNA reads TGTGCCAGCAGCCCGACCTCGACAGGGATGATTACAGATACGCAGTATTTT. Translating gives CASSPTSTGMITDTQYF. The chain links TRBV2 to TRBJ2-3, with 7 nucleotides matching TRBD1. V gave up 6 bases and J gave up 3 bases; unmatched junction bases: 15. The CDR3 spans 17 residues. From germline, CDR1 is SNHLY and CDR2 FYNNEI.

J is TRBJ2-1 and V is TRBV4-3; weak D call: TRBD2 (5 bases). The V end lost 1 base, the J end lost 15 bases, and 19 bases lay between the germline ends. CDR1 is LGHNA and CDR2 is YSLEER in the germline V gene. The CDR3 spans 14 residues. The CDR3 is CASSQVRGEGALFF. CDR3 in DNA: TGCGCCAGCAGCCAAGTGAGAGGAGAGGGTGCTTTGTTCTTC.

This chain uses TRBV2 with TRBJ2-7; the match to TRBD1 covers 8 bases. The CDR3 sequence is 12 residues long. The germline CDR1 and CDR2 sequences are SNHLY and FYNNEI. The V and J ends lost 10 bases and 0 bases, in that order; junction bases with no gene match: 2. Here the CDR3 reads CAKGQDSYEQYF. The CDR3, as DNA: TGTGCCAAGGGACAGGACTCCTACGAGCAGTACTTC.

This clone was observed a few times. This chain joins TRBV6-6 and TRBJ1-1, with D possibly matching TRBD1 (6 bases). The CDR3 is 14 residues long. The germline V and J ends were trimmed by 4 bases and 5 bases, with 14 bases remaining between them. The germline gives CDR1 MNHNY, CDR2 SVGAGI (reference sequence). CDR3 region: CASSWQGSRTEAFF. The CDR3 coding sequence is TGTGCCAGCAGTTGGCAGGGGAGTCGGACTGAAGCTTTCTTT.

This clone was counted a few times. The chain combines TRBV19 with TRBJ2-1; unclear D gene. Per the germline V gene, CDR1 is LNHDA and CDR2 is SQIVND (reference sequence). CDR3 size: 14 residues. V was pared by 3 bases and J by 7 bases, with 13 bases between. CDR3 DNA sequence: TGTGCCAGTAGTATCCACGGAGTGGCGAATGAGCAGTTCTTC. As protein: CASSIHGVANEQFF.

The chain combines TRBV9 with TRBJ2-2; 11 nucleotides line up with TRBD1. After removal of 4 bases from V and 6 bases from J, the junction contained 2 bases not matched to a gene. CDR3 length: 14 amino acids. Germline CDR1 reads SGDLS; CDR2 reads YYNGEE. The CDR3 DNA sequence: TGTGCCAGCAGCTTGGACAGGGGGCCCGGGGAGCTGTTTTTT. It encodes CASSLDRGPGELFF.